The entry below describes one TCR beta chain. Its specific antigen is unknown. Qualities for individual bases were not recorded, and no much larger clone is one base off. The data derive from a study of blood T cells in healthy people across ages (dated by TCRdb to the mid-2010s). In the study overall: In model experiments, template switching captured about one uniquely barcoded TCR beta cDNA molecule for every two T cells. The donors were split into four age groups: young (average 16 years), middle-aged (roughly 40), aged (around 67) and long-lived (approximately 80). To avoid experimental bias, donors of different ages were randomly spread across the sequencing lanes. Age-related changes in TCR beta repertoire diversity were measured in the study by deep sequencing normalized with unique cDNA molecular identifiers. Using the same blood draw, the study looked at two additional independent replicas of 1 million unique cDNA reads for two donors, one aged 18 to 30 and the other aged 80 or older.

CDR1 is given as DFQATT and CDR2 as SNEGSKA, both from the germline V gene (reference sequence). The CDR3 holds 15 amino acids from the cysteine to the phenylalanine. Left in the record is the CDR3 DNA by itself, 45 bases read in frame from the first base. The approximately 40 donors, aged about 6 to 100 years, were systemically healthy Caucasian individuals from Russia. About 9.6 milliliters of peripheral blood were collected from each donor into EDTA-treated Vacutainer tubes. Ficoll-Paque density-gradient centrifugation was used to isolate PBMCs, with at least 6.5 million obtained per sample. Trizol reagent was used to extract total RNA from PBMCs, with at least 6 micrograms per sample. For every donor, flow cytometry on a PBMC aliquot measured the percentage of naive CD45RAhigh/CD27high T cells. The full study reports these points: A strong correlation was found between observed TCR beta diversity and the percentage of naive T cells measured by flow cytometry. Donor CMV infection status was unknown, potentially confounding age-related changes in expanded clonotypes. Because profiling used bulk unsorted PBMCs, naive and antigen-experienced compartments could not be compared conclusively. Total diversity estimates from one million sequenced T cells were considered lower bounds and underestimates. Compared with the aged group, the long-lived group had more naive CD4+ T cells, fewer expanded clones and increased TCR diversity, suggesting age selection. Observed TCR beta diversity per million T cells fell roughly linearly with age, and a significant reduction was already apparent by age roughly 40.

Receptor libraries were prepared by 5' RACE. The sample was run on an Illumina HiSeq 2500. A second PCR of roughly 7 to 11 cycles was performed with a sample-barcoded 5' primer and a J-beta primer mix. Each TCR beta cDNA molecule received a unique molecular identifier from a template-switch 5' adaptor carrying 12 random nucleotides. Each sample yielded at least 3 million CDR3-containing paired-end reads. All of the RNA was converted into first-strand cDNA using the Mint cDNA synthesis kit, with a TRBC-specific oligonucleotide serving as the primer. Following uracil-DNA glycosylase treatment, all cDNA underwent a first 18-cycle PCR with the universal primers M1SS and BC2_uni_R. Turning to the authors' computational methods: For normalization, 1 million high-quality reads were randomly selected from each sample, with every read carrying a distinct molecular identifier. Reads with shared molecular identifiers were discarded instead of being binned into consensus sequences. MiTCR, with a Q25 quality threshold and the strictest error-elimination algorithm, was used for CDR3 identification, clonotype clustering and error correction. A nonparametric unseen species model with Euler transformation was used to estimate lower-bound total TCR beta diversity. The public reads were quality trimmed at Q25 with fastp and then assembled into clones with MiXCR by TCRdb, keeping productive beta chains. CDR3 protein sequences are deduplicated, and each keeps its most common genes and DNA. The V and J calls here are based on TCRdb, not the publication. Within this sample are roughly 1.4 million distinct CDR3 sequences, with roughly 60% of them counted one time only. Approximately 7% of the sample goes to the ten largest clones.

This clonotype originated in a man between 18 and 35 years old in good health. The sample taken for sequencing was blood. The V gene is TRBV20-1 and the J gene is TRBJ2-4; no D gene can be assigned with confidence. The J call may be faulty, since TRBJ2-7 better matches the DNA end. The CDR3 reads as follows: CSARSSTVSYYEQYF. The DNA reads TGCAGTGCTAGATCCTCGACGGTCAGTTACTACGAGCAGTACTTC.